Described below is a single T cell receptor beta chain sequence and its context. Antigen: not known. Using immunoSEQ multiplex PCR, the repertoire was profiled, and TCRdb retains in-frame clones only, with some absent. The sample shows 5,000 to 7,000 clones, 66% of them seen only once. The sample is drawn from a study of CD8 T cell repertoires and HIV-1 epitope variants. On the study more broadly: Tested: three Gag epitope families, Nef HW9 and YT9. An uncultured baseline aliquot held 1M T cells.

Germline V gene lookup returns CDR1 MDHEN and CDR2 SYDVKM. The V end lost 5 bases, the J end lost 1 base, and 16 bases lay between the germline ends. The CDR3 is made up of 16 amino acids. The TCR was taken from a male donor with HIV. The chain joins TRBV28 to TRBJ2-3; maybe TRBD2 (5 bases). Source material: cultured CD8+ T cells derived from PBMCs. The CDR3 here is CASSHPATLGTDTQYF. The DNA for the CDR3 is TGTGCCAGCAGTCACCCGGCCACACTAGGCACAGATACGCAGTATTTT.